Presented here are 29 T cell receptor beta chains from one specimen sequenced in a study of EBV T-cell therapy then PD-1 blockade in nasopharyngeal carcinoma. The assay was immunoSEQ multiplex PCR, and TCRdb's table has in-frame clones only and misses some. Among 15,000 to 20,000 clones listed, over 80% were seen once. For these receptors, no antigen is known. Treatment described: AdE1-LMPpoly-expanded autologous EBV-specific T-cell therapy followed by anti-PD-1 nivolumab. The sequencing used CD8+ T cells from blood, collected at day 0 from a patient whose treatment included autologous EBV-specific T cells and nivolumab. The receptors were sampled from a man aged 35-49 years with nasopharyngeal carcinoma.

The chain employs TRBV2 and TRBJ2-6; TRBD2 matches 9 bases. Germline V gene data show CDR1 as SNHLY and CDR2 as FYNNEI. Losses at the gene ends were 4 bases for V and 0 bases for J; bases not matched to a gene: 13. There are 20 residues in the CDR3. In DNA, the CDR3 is TGTGCCAGCAGTGCCCTAATGGTTAGCGGGGGCCCCTCTGGGGCCAACGTCCTGACTTTC. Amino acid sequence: CASSALMVSGGPSGANVLTF.

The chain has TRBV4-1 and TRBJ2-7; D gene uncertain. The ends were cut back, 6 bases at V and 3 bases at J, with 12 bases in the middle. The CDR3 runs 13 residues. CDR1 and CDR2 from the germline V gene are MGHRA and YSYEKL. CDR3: CASSLLVDYEQYF. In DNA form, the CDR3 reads TGCGCCAGCAGTCTGCTGGTGGACTACGAGCAGTACTTC.

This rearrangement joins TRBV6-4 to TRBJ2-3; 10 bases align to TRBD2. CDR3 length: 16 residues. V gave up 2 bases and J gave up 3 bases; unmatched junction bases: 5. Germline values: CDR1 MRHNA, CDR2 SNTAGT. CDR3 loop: CASSDGSGGATDTQYF. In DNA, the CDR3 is TGTGCCAGCAGTGACGGGAGCGGGGGGGCAACAGATACGCAGTATTTT.

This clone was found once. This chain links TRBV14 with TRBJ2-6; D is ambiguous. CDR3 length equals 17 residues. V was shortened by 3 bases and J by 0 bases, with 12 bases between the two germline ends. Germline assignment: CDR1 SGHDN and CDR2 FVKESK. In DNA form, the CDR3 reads TGTGCCAGCAGCCAGCAGGACGGGTACTCTGGGGCCAACGTCCTGACTTTC. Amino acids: CASSQQDGYSGANVLTF.

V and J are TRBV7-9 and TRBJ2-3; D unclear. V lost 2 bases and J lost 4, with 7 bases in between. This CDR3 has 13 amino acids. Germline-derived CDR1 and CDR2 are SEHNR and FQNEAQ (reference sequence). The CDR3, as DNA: TGTGCCAGCAGCTTACTGGGTTCAGATACGCAGTATTTT. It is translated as CASSLLGSDTQYF.

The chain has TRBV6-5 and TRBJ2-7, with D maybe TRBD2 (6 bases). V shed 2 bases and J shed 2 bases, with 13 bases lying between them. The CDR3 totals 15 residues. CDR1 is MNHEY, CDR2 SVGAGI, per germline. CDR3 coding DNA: TGTGCCAGCAGTTACCCCGGGACTGAGACCTACGAGCAGTACTTC. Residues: CASSYPGTETYEQYF.

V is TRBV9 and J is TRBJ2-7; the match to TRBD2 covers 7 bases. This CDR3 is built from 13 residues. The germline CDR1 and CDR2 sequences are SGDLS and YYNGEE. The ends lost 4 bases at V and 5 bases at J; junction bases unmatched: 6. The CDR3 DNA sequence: TGTGCCAGCAGCTCCTGGGGGGGGGACGAGCAGTACTTC. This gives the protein CASSSWGGDEQYF. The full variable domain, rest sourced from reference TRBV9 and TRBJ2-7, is DSGVTQTPKHLITATGQRVTLRCSPRSGDLSVYWYQQSLDQGLQFLIQYYNGEERAKGNILERFSAQQFPDLHSELNLSSLELGDSALYFCASSSWGGDEQYFGPGTRLTVT.

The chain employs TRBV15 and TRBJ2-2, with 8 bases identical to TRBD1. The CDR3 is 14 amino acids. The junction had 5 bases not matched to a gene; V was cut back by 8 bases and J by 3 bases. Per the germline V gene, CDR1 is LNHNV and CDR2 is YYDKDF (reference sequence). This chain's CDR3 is CATHPDRDTGELFF. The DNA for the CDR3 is TGTGCCACCCATCCGGACAGGGACACCGGGGAGCTGTTTTTT.

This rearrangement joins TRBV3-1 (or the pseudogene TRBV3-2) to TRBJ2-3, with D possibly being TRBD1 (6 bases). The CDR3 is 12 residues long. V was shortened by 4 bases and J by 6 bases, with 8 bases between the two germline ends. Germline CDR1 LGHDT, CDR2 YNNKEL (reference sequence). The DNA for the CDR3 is TGTGCCAGCAGCCGTCAGGGGGATACGCAGTATTTT. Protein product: CASSRQGDTQYF.

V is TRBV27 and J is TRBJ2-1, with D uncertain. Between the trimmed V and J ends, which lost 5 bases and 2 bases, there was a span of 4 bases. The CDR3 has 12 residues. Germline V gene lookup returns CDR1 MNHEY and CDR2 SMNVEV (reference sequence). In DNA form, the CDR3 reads TGTGCCAGCAGTACCCCCTACAATGAGCAGTTCTTC. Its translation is CASSTPYNEQFF.

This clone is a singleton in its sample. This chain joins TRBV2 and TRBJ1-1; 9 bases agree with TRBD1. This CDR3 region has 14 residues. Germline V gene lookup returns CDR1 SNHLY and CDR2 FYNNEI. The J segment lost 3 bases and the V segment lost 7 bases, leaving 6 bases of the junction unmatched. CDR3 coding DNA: TGTGCCAGCACCGACGGACAGGGGTACACTGAAGCTTTCTTT. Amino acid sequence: CASTDGQGYTEAFF.

The CDR3 DNA follows: TGTGCCAGCAGCTTTCAGGGCACCGGGGAGCTGTTTTTT. Its translation: CASSFQGTGELFF. V gene TRBV7-9 combines with J gene TRBJ2-2; the D gene is possibly TRBD1 (5 bases). CDR1 is SEHNR, CDR2 FQNEAQ, per germline (reference sequence). This CDR3 spans 13 amino acids. Between the trimmed V and J ends, which lost 3 bases and 4 bases, there was a span of 6 bases.

The CDR3 region has the DNA TGTGCCAGTAGTCCGGGGGCCTTCTACAATTCACCCCTCCACTTT. Protein: CASSPGAFYNSPLHF. The chain joins TRBV19 to TRBJ1-6, with D tentatively TRBD1 (6 bases). V gave up 5 bases and J gave up 7 bases, with 15 bases separating them. Germline CDR1 reads LNHDA; CDR2 reads SQIVND (reference sequence). This CDR3 region has 15 residues.

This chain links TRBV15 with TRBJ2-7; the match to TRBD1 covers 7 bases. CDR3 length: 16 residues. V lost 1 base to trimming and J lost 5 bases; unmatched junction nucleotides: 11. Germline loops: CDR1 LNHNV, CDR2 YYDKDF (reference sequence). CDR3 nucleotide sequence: TGTGCCACCAGCAGAGGAGACAGGGAAGTACCTCACGAGCAGTACTTC. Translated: CATSRGDREVPHEQYF. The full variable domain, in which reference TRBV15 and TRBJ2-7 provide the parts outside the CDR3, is DAMVIQNPRYQVTQFGKPVTLSCSQTLNHNVMYWYQQKSSQAPKLLFHYYDKDFNNEADTPDNFQSRRPNTSFCFLDIRSPGLGDTAMYLCATSRGDREVPHEQYFGPGTRLTVT.

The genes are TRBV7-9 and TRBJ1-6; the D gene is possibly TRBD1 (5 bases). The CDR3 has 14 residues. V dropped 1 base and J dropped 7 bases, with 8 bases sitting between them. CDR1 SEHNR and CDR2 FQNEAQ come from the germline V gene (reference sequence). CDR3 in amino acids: CASSLDGGNSPLHF. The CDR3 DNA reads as TGTGCCAGCAGCTTAGACGGGGGGAATTCACCCCTCCACTTT.

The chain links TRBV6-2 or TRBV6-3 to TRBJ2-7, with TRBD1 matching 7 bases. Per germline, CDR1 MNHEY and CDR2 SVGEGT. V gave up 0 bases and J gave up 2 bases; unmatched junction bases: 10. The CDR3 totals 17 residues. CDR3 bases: TGTGCCAGCAGTTACTCATCTACAGGGGCTTTGGCCTACGAGCAGTACTTC. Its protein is CASSYSSTGALAYEQYF.

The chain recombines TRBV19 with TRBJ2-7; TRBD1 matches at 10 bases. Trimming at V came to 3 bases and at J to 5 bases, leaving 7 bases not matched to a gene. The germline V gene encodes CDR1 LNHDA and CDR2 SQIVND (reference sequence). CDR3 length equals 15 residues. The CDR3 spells CASSITGQGQNEQYF. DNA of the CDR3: TGTGCCAGTAGTATCACGGGACAGGGGCAAAACGAGCAGTACTTC. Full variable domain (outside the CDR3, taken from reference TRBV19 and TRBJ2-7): DGGITQSPKYLFRKEGQNVTLSCEQNLNHDAMYWYRQDPGQGLRLIYYSQIVNDFQKGDIAEGYSVSREKKESFPLTVTSAQKNPTAFYLCASSITGQGQNEQYFGPGTRLTVT.

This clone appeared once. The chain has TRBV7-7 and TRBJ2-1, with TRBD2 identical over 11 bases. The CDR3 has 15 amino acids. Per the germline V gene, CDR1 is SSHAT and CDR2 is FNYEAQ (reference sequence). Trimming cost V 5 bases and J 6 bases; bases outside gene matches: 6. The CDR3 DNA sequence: TGTGCCAGCAGCCACCTAGCGGGGGGCGGCAATGAGCAGTTCTTC. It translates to CASSHLAGGGNEQFF.

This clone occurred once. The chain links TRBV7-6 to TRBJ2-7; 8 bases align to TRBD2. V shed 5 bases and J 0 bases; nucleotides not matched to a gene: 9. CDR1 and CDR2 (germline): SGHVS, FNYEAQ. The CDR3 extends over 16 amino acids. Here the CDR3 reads CASSPGLARSSYEQYF. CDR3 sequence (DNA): TGTGCCAGCAGCCCAGGACTAGCCCGTAGCTCCTACGAGCAGTACTTC.

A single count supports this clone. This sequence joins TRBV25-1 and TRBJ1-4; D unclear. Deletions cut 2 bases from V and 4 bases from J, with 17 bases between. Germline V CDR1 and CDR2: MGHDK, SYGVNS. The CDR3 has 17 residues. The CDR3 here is CASSEMTGVDYNEKLFF. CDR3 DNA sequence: TGTGCCAGCAGTGAAATGACCGGCGTAGATTATAATGAAAAACTGTTTTTT. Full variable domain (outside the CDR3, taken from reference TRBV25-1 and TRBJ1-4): EADIYQTPRYLVIGTGKKITLECSQTMGHDKMYWYQQDPGMELHLIHYSYGVNSTEKGDLSSESTVSRIRTEHFPLTLESARPSHTSQYLCASSEMTGVDYNEKLFFGSGTQLSVL.

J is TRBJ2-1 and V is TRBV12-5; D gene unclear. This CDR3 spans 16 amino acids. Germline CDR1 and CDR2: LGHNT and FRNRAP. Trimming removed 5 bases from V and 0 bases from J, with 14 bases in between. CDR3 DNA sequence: TGTGCTAGTGGTCTTGGCGACATTGGCTCCTACAATGAGCAGTTCTTC. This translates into CASGLGDIGSYNEQFF.

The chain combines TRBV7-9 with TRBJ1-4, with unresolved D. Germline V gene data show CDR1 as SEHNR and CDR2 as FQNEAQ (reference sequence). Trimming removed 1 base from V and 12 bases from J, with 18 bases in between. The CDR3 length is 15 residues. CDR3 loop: CASSLENYQMVQLFF. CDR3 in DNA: TGTGCCAGCAGCTTAGAAAACTATCAGATGGTTCAACTGTTTTTT.

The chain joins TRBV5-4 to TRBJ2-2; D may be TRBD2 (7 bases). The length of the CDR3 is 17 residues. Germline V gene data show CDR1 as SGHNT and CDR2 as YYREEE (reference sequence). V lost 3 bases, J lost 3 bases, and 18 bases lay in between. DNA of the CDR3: TGTGCCAGCAGCTCGGCGGGGGCGAGGAGAGACACCGGGGAGCTGTTTTTT. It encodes CASSSAGARRDTGELFF.

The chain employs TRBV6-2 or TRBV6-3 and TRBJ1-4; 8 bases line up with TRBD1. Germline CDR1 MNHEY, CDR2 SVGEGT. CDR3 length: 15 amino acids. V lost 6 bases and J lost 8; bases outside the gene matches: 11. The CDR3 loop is CASSQWTGSREKLFF. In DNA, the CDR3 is TGTGCCAGCAGCCAGTGGACAGGGAGTAGAGAAAAACTGTTTTTT.

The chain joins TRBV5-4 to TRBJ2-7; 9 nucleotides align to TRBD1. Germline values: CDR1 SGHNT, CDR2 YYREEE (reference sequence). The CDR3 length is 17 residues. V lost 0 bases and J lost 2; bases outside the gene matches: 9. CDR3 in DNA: TGTGCCAGCAGCTTGGGCCCAGGGACAGGGCTTACCTACGAGCAGTACTTC. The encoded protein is CASSLGPGTGLTYEQYF.

The CDR3 DNA is TGTGCCATCTTGCTTGGACAGGGCTACACCTTC. Protein sequence: CAILLGQGYTF. The chain combines TRBV10-3 with TRBJ1-2; tentative D call: TRBD1 (6 bases). The CDR3 sequence is 11 residues long. Trimming removed 8 bases from V and 8 bases from J, with 12 bases in between. The germline V gene encodes CDR1 ENHRY and CDR2 SYGVKD.

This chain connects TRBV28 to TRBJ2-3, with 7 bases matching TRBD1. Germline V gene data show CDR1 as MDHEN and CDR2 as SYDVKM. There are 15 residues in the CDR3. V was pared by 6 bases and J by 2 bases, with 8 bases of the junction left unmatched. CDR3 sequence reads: CASSLTGVNTDTQYF. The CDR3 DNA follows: TGTGCCAGCAGCTTAACAGGGGTAAACACAGATACGCAGTATTTT.

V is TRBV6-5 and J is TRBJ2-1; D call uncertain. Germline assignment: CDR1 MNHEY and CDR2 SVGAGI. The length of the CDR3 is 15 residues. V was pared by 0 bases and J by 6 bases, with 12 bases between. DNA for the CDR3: TGTGCCAGCAGTTACTCCCGCCCGGGCTCCAATGAGCAGTTCTTC. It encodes CASSYSRPGSNEQFF.

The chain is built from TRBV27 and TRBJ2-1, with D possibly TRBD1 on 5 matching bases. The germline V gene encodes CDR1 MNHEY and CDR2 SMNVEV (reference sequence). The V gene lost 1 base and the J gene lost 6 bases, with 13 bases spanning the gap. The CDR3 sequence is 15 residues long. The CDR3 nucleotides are TGTGCCAGCAGTTTATTCTGGGGCTCTAGCAATGAGCAGTTCTTC. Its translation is CASSLFWGSSNEQFF.